This T cell receptor beta chain was identified during a study of T cells expressing NK-cell markers. Study-level information: TCR beta repertoires came from sorted CD3+CD56+NKG2C+, CD3+CD56+NKG2C- and CD3+CD56-NKG2C+ T cells.

The study's findings and limits: Of the CD8+ T cell pool in about 6 donors, about 1.0-7.5% was accounted for by dominant NKG2C+ clonotypes. Dominance of the CD3+CD56-NKG2C+ fraction by these clonotypes also held in a handful of donors.

Note on this clonotype: The antigen is unknown.

No DNA is given; TCRdb re-called the 5' RACE reads and lists each CDR3 protein once. The sample table sets out 550,000 or so distinct CDR3 sequences. Germline CDR1 is MNHNS and CDR2 is SASEGT. The CDR3 is 16 residues long. The V and J genes are TRBV6-1 and TRBJ2-5; the D gene TCRdb calls, TRBD2, cannot be checked with no DNA. This TCR was sampled from a young man in good health. Sequencing was performed on blood T cells: a sorted CD56 or NKG2C T cell subset, CD4+ or CD8+ T cells, or bulk PBMC T cells (not recorded which). The CDR3 is CASNRLLGLPEETQYF.